The 30 T cell receptor beta chains in this list originate from one sample, sequenced in a study of patients and donors after allogeneic stem cell transplantation (TCRdb year 2020). Libraries were prepared through RT-PCR. This sample was sequenced with a NextSeq 550. The public reads were quality trimmed at Q25 with fastp and then assembled into clones with MiXCR by TCRdb, keeping productive beta chains. Entries that share a CDR3 protein sequence are merged under the most common genes and DNA. The sample yields some 960,000 distinct CDR3 sequences; approximately 18% were counted once. The ten largest clones capture under 6.5% of the sample. Sample: blood, either unsorted or a sorted T cell fraction (not recorded which). The receptors here all came from a human donor who was either an allogeneic HSCT recipient or a stem cell or donor lymphocyte infusion donor (not recorded which). It is not recorded whose cells these are; they may come from a transplant donor.

J is TRBJ1-4 and V is TRBV18; D may be TRBD1 (5 bases). V gave up 4 bases and J gave up 0 bases, with 9 bases separating them. The CDR3 is 15 amino acids. The germline V gene encodes CDR1 KGHSH and CDR2 LQKENI. The CDR3 region is CASSRTTPTNEKLFF. The CDR3 DNA follows: TGTGCCAGCTCACGGACAACCCCAACTAATGAAAAACTGTTTTTT. Complete variable domain (other parts from reference TRBV18 and TRBJ1-4): NAGVMQNPRHLVRRRGQEARLRCSPMKGHSHVYWYRQLPEEGLKFMVYLQKENIIDESGMPKERFSAEFPKEGPSILRIQQVVRGDSAAYFCASSRTTPTNEKLFFGSGTQLSVL.

This clonotype was counted ten times or more. CDR3 sequence (DNA): TGCGCCAGCAGCCATGAGAGGGGGAACACTGAAGCTTTCTTT. Translation: CASSHERGNTEAFF. The rearrangement uses TRBV4-1 and TRBJ1-1; D perhaps matches TRBD1 (5 bases). The V gene lost 3 bases and the J gene lost 1 base, with 9 bases spanning the gap. The CDR3 loop spans 14 amino acids. The germline gives CDR1 MGHRA, CDR2 YSYEKL.

This clonotype was picked up many times. V is TRBV6-5 and J is TRBJ1-5; D uncertain. V lost 2 bases and J lost 2, with 13 bases in between. The CDR3 is made up of 16 amino acids. Germline V gene lookup returns CDR1 MNHEY and CDR2 SVGAGI. CDR3 protein: CASSYPSGVGNQPQHF. In DNA form, the CDR3 reads TGTGCCAGCAGTTACCCCTCGGGTGTTGGCAATCAGCCCCAGCATTTT.

This clonotype was seen many times. The chain combines TRBV3-1 with TRBJ2-7, with a possible D match to TRBD2 (5 bases). Germline CDR1 LGHDT, CDR2 YNNKEL (reference sequence). The V and J ends lost 10 bases and 7 bases respectively, with 14 bases between them. The CDR3 sequence is 11 residues long. The CDR3 region has the DNA TGTGCCACCACCAACAGCGGAGAGCAGTACTTC. As protein: CATTNSGEQYF.

V gene TRBV9 combines with J gene TRBJ2-7; TRBD2 matches at 8 bases. CDR3 size: 14 residues. Trimming cost V 5 bases and J 6 bases; bases outside gene matches: 10. Germline values: CDR1 SGDLS, CDR2 YYNGEE. The CDR3 sequence: CASSTSGVSGEQYF. Written as DNA, the CDR3 is TGTGCCAGCAGTACTAGCGGTGTCTCGGGCGAGCAGTACTTC. Filled out from reference TRBV9 and TRBJ2-7, the complete variable domain reads DSGVTQTPKHLITATGQRVTLRCSPRSGDLSVYWYQQSLDQGLQFLIQYYNGEERAKGNILERFSAQQFPDLHSELNLSSLELGDSALYFCASSTSGVSGEQYFGPGTRLTVT.

This clonotype was counted between two and nine times. V gene TRBV5-5 combines with J gene TRBJ2-2; D is possibly TRBD1 or TRBD2 (5 bases each). V gave up 4 bases and J gave up 0 bases, with 13 bases separating them. This CDR3 has 16 amino acids. The germline V gene encodes CDR1 SGHKS and CDR2 YYEKEE (reference sequence). The CDR3 nucleotides read TGTGCCAGCAGCAAGGGACCGACCCCGAACACCGGGGAGCTGTTTTTT. It translates to CASSKGPTPNTGELFF.

DNA for the CDR3: TGTGCCAGCAGCTTAGCGGTGGAGGGAGGGGCACAGAACTACGAGCAGTACTTC. It translates to CASSLAVEGGAQNYEQYF. The chain joins TRBV7-6 to TRBJ2-7; 7 nucleotides line up with TRBD2. In germline, CDR1 is SGHVS, CDR2 FNYEAQ. Losses at the gene ends were 0 bases for V and 3 bases for J; bases not matched to a gene: 14. The CDR3 has 18 residues.

The genes are TRBV6-2 or TRBV6-3 and TRBJ1-1; possible D gene TRBD1, 6 bases. Germline CDR1 is MNHEY and CDR2 is SVGEGT. The CDR3 runs 12 residues. V gave up 7 bases and J gave up 4 bases, with 10 bases separating them. The CDR3 spells CASNLRGTEAFF. The DNA of the CDR3 is TGTGCCAGCAATCTCAGGGGCACTGAAGCTTTCTTT.

The genes are TRBV5-1 and TRBJ2-5; TRBD2 agrees at 11 bases. The CDR3 spans 15 residues. CDR1 is SGHRS, CDR2 YFSETQ, per germline. Trimming removed 5 bases from V and 4 bases from J; junction bases left unmatched: 7. CDR3 sequence reads: CASSVSGRARETQYF. CDR3 DNA sequence: TGCGCCAGCAGTGTTAGCGGGAGGGCGAGAGAGACCCAGTACTTC.

This clonotype has more than one count but fewer than ten. The chain carries TRBV6-2 or TRBV6-3 and TRBJ1-6; 8 bases match TRBD1. The V and J ends lost 7 bases and 4 bases, in that order; junction bases with no gene match: 9. Germline lookup yields CDR1 MNHEY and CDR2 SVGEGT. The CDR3 runs to 16 residues. The CDR3 sequence: CASIRGPRMYNSPLHF. In DNA form, the CDR3 reads TGTGCCAGCATCAGGGGGCCACGGATGTATAATTCACCCCTCCACTTT.

The J gene is TRBJ2-3, the V gene TRBV29-1; TRBD1 aligns across 7 bases. CDR1 and CDR2 (germline): SQVTM, ANQGSEA. The CDR3 extends over 13 amino acids. Trimming took 5 bases from V and 7 from J; bases not matched to a gene: 9. CDR3 sequence (DNA): TGCAGCGTTTGGGGGCAGGGGGAACATACGCAGTATTTT. Protein: CSVWGQGEHTQYF.

This clonotype has more than one count but fewer than ten. The J gene is TRBJ1-5, the V gene TRBV4-3, with D hard to call. Germline loops: CDR1 LGHNA, CDR2 YSLEER. The length of the CDR3 is 15 residues. Trimming took 0 bases from V and 4 from J, leaving 10 bases between them. CDR3 coding DNA: TGCGCCAGCAGCCAAGATGGAGGGTTTAATCAGCCCCAGCATTTT. Protein sequence: CASSQDGGFNQPQHF.

In its sample, this clonotype was seen a few times. The chain employs TRBV7-9 and TRBJ1-6; TRBD1 is a possible D gene (6 bases). This CDR3 has 15 residues. Per the germline V gene, CDR1 is SEHNR and CDR2 is FQNEAQ (reference sequence). The ends were cut back, 5 bases at V and 9 bases at J, with 17 bases in the middle. The CDR3 nucleotides are TGTGCCAGCAGCCTTCTCACAGGGTTGAGTTCACCCCTCCACTTT. Translating gives CASSLLTGLSSPLHF.

A few counts support this clonotype. The J gene is TRBJ1-3, the V gene TRBV11-2; D remains ambiguous. Deletions cut 5 bases from V and 9 bases from J, with 8 bases between. The CDR3 has 11 residues. CDR1 is SGHAT and CDR2 is FQNNGV in the germline V gene. The CDR3 nucleotides read TGTGCCAGCAGCCCCCGGGCCACCATATATTTT. Residues: CASSPRATIYF.

This clonotype was counted between two and nine times. The rearrangement joins TRBV6-1 to TRBJ2-5; 7 bases are a match to TRBD1. The V gene's germline CDR1 is MNHNS and CDR2 SASEGT. J lost 2 bases, V lost 5 bases, and 14 bases had no gene match. CDR3 length: 17 amino acids. The CDR3 here is CASSPKPGQAIQETQYF. CDR3 in DNA: TGTGCCAGCAGTCCCAAACCAGGACAGGCCATACAAGAGACCCAGTACTTC.

The CDR3 DNA reads TGTGCCAGCACCGAAGGGGGACAGGCCCACGAGCAGTACTTC. It encodes CASTEGGQAHEQYF. The chain recombines TRBV6-1 with TRBJ2-7, with 8 bases matching TRBD1. The CDR3 totals 14 residues. J was trimmed by 5 bases and V by 7 bases; bases with no gene match: 10. Germline-derived CDR1 and CDR2 are MNHNS and SASEGT.

The sample holds a few counts of this clonotype. The V and J genes are TRBV4-3 and TRBJ2-7; D is perhaps TRBD1 or TRBD2 (5 bases each). CDR1 is LGHNA, CDR2 YSLEER, per germline. The V end was cut by 0 bases, the J end by 5 bases, with 17 bases between. This CDR3 comprises 16 residues. The CDR3 is CASSQDLPGSKNEQYF. The CDR3 DNA follows: TGCGCCAGCAGCCAAGATCTCCCAGGGAGTAAGAACGAGCAGTACTTC.

This clonotype occurred a few times. This sequence joins TRBV19 and TRBJ2-1; D not certain. Germline V gene data show CDR1 as LNHDA and CDR2 as SQIVND (reference sequence). The CDR3 has 15 residues. The V and J ends lost 1 base and 0 bases respectively, with 7 bases between them. The CDR3 sequence: CASSIGASSYNEQFF. CDR3 DNA sequence: TGTGCCAGTAGTATAGGAGCGAGCTCCTACAATGAGCAGTTCTTC.

The sample holds a few counts of this clonotype. This chain links TRBV12-3 or TRBV12-4 with TRBJ1-3; D gene unclear. This CDR3 spans 15 amino acids. The ends were cut back, 6 bases at V and 0 bases at J, with 12 bases in the middle. The CDR3 loop reads CASRRTVHSGNTIYF. The CDR3 nucleotides read TGTGCCAGCAGACGGACGGTCCACTCTGGAAACACCATATATTTT.

This clonotype was seen only once. The chain has TRBV5-5 and TRBJ2-4, with unresolved D. CDR1 is SGHKS, CDR2 YYEKEE, per germline (reference sequence). Trimming removed 6 bases from V and 6 bases from J, with 10 bases in between. CDR3 length: 12 amino acids. The CDR3 reads CASTLPSNIQYF. The CDR3 DNA is TGTGCCAGCACCCTCCCCTCAAACATTCAGTACTTC.

V is TRBV10-3 and J is TRBJ2-7, with TRBD1 as a possible D gene (6 bases). Germline V gene lookup returns CDR1 ENHRY and CDR2 SYGVKD. The CDR3 consists of 15 residues. V lost 10 bases and J lost 3, with 22 bases in between. The CDR3, as DNA: TGTGCCACCGCGCAAATGTACAGGGCGCACTACGAGCAGTACTTC. Protein: CATAQMYRAHYEQYF.

This clonotype was seen only a few times. The CDR3 DNA reads as TGTGCCAGCAGTGTCGGACAGGGGGCTACGGGAAAACTGTTTTTT. It yields the protein CASSVGQGATGKLFF. The chain uses TRBV25-1 and TRBJ1-4; TRBD1 matches at 11 bases. Germline V gene lookup returns CDR1 MGHDK and CDR2 SYGVNS. V was clipped by 4 bases and J by 10 bases; unmatched bases: 8. The CDR3 totals 15 residues.

The chain couples TRBV20-1 to TRBJ2-1; a weak D match, TRBD1 (5 bases). V lost 6 bases and J lost 4, with 16 bases in between. From germline, CDR1 is DFQATT and CDR2 SNEGSKA (reference sequence). This CDR3 region has 14 residues. CDR3: CSAPDTSKYNEQFF. The CDR3 nucleotides are TGCAGTGCCCCGGACACCTCGAAGTACAATGAGCAGTTCTTC.

This clonotype appeared many times. This chain uses TRBV24-1 with TRBJ2-2; D perhaps matches TRBD2 (5 bases). The ends were cut back, 0 bases at V and 0 bases at J, with 13 bases in the middle. This CDR3 has 18 residues. Germline CDR1 KGHDR, CDR2 SFDVKD. In DNA form, the CDR3 reads TGTGCCACCAGTGATTTGCCGGCGGGTCCCACGAACACCGGGGAGCTGTTTTTT. This codes for CATSDLPAGPTNTGELFF.

This chain joins TRBV25-1 and TRBJ2-4; D not resolved. This CDR3 region has 14 residues. V was shortened by 2 bases and J by 0 bases, with 5 bases between the two germline ends. CDR1 and CDR2 (germline): MGHDK, SYGVNS. DNA of the CDR3: TGTGCCAGCAGTGAAACAGAAGCCAAAAACATTCAGTACTTC. Protein product: CASSETEAKNIQYF.

This chain uses TRBV9 with TRBJ1-6; possible D gene TRBD1, 5 bases. Deletions cut 3 bases from V and 0 bases from J, with 7 bases between. The CDR3 extends over 15 amino acids. Germline values: CDR1 SGDLS, CDR2 YYNGEE. Here the CDR3 reads CASSGDSSYNSPLHF. As DNA, the CDR3 is TGTGCCAGCAGCGGAGACAGCTCCTATAATTCACCCCTCCACTTT.

This clonotype was observed many times. This rearrangement joins TRBV5-1 to TRBJ2-5; TRBD1 or TRBD2 may be the D gene (5 bases each). The CDR3 runs to 14 residues. The V gene lost 3 bases and the J gene lost 2 bases, with 11 bases spanning the gap. Germline V gene lookup returns CDR1 SGHRS and CDR2 YFSETQ. The CDR3 reads CASSYGTAQETQYF. In nucleotides, the CDR3 is TGCGCCAGCAGCTATGGGACCGCGCAAGAGACCCAGTACTTC.

This chain connects TRBV12-3 or TRBV12-4 to TRBJ1-5, with D tentatively TRBD1 (5 bases). V lost 6 bases, J lost 1 base, and 13 bases lay in between. This CDR3 has 15 amino acids. The CDR3 sequence is CASSVAGKSNQPQHF. CDR3 DNA sequence: TGTGCCAGCAGCGTTGCAGGGAAAAGCAATCAGCCCCAGCATTTT.

The chain carries TRBV7-3 and TRBJ2-1; 9 bases agree with TRBD2. The ends lost 2 bases at V and 7 bases at J; junction bases unmatched: 9. CDR3 length equals 16 residues. Per germline, CDR1 SGHTA and CDR2 FQGTGA. The CDR3 region is CASSLSVSGSRNEQFF. In DNA form, the CDR3 reads TGTGCCAGCAGCTTATCCGTTAGCGGGAGTAGGAATGAGCAGTTCTTC.

The CDR3 spells CAWSTYLNTEAFF. The DNA for the CDR3 is TGTGCCTGGAGTACTTACTTGAACACTGAAGCTTTCTTT. The chain recombines TRBV30 with TRBJ1-1, with D unclear. Looked up from germline, CDR1 is GTSNPN and CDR2 is SVGIG (reference sequence). V shed 2 bases and J shed 0 bases, with 7 bases lying between them. The CDR3 contains 13 residues. Complete variable domain (other parts from reference TRBV30 and TRBJ1-1): SQTIHQWPATLVQPVGSPLSLECTVEGTSNPNLYWYRQAAGRGLQLLFYSVGIGQISSEVPQNLSASRPQDRQFILSSKKLLLSDSGFYLCAWSTYLNTEAFFGQGTRLTVV.